This T cell receptor (beta chain) appears in the sequencing data of a study of T cell responses to AZD1222 COVID-19 vaccine. About this clone itself: Its antigen is not known.

Method: immunoSEQ multiplex PCR; TCRdb's copy keeps in-frame clones and lacks some. The profile shows 100,000 to 150,000 clones, roughly 93% of them singletons. Study-wide points: Among spike-specific TCRs, nearly half reportedly target unmutated variant regions. Clonal diversity was possibly underestimated; the donors were predominantly white British and more often female. Spike-specific TCR breadth and depth rose after two AZD1222 doses.

This clonotype originated in an adult who received the AZD1222 COVID-19 vaccine. The sample here was peripheral blood, taken 28 days after the second AZD1222 dose.

The CDR3 coding sequence is TGTGCCAGCAGCTCGACAGGGCTAAGTCAGCCCCAGCATTTT. This encodes CASSSTGLSQPQHF. V and J are TRBV11-3 and TRBJ1-5, with 7 bases lining up with TRBD1. The CDR3 spans 14 residues. The ends lost 4 bases at V and 6 bases at J; junction bases unmatched: 6. The germline V gene encodes CDR1 SGHNT and CDR2 YENEEA.